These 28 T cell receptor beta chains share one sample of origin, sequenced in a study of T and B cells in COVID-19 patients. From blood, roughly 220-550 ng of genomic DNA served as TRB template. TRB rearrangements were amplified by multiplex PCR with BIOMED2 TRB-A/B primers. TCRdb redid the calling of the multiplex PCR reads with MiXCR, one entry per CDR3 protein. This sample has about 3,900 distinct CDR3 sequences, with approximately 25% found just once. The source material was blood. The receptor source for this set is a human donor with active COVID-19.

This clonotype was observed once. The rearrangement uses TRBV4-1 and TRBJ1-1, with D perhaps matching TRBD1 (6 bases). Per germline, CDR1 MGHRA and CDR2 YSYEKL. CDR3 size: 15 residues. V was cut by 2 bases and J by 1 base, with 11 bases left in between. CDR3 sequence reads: CASSQTPGANTEAFF. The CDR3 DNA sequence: TGCGCCAGCAGCCAAACCCCGGGGGCGAACACTGAAGCTTTCTTT.

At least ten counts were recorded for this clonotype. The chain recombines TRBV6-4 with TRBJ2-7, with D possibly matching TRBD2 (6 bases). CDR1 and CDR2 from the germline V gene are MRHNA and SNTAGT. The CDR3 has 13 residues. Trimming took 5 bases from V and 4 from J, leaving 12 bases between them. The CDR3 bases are TGTGCCAGCAGTCGGGAGCTAGGGTACGAGCAGTACTTC. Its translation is CASSRELGYEQYF.

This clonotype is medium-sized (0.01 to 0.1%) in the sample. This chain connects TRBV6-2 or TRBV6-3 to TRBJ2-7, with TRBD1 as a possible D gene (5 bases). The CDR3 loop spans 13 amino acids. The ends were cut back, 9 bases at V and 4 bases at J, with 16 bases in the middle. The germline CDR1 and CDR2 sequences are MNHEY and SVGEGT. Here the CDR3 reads CASLRGRAYEQYF. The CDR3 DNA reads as TGTGCCAGTCTCCGTGGCAGGGCATACGAGCAGTACTTC.

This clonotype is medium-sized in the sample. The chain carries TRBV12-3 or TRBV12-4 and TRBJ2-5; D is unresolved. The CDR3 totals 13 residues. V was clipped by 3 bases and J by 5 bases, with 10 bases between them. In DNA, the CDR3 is TGTGCCAGCAGTTTCAAGCCTCGGGAGACCCAGTACTTC. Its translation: CASSFKPRETQYF.

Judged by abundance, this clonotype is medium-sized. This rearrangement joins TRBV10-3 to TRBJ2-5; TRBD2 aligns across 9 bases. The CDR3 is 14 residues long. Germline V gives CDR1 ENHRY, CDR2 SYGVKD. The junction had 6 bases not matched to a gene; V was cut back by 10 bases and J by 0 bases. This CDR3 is CATLAGIDQETQYF. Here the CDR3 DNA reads TGTGCCACCCTAGCGGGAATAGACCAAGAGACCCAGTACTTC.

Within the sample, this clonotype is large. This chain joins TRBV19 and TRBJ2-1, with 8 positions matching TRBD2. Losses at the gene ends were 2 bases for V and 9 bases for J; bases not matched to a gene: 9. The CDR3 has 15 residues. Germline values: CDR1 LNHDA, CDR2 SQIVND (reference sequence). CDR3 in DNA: TGTGCCAGTAGTATAAATGCGGGAGGTCTTAGTGAGCAGTTCTTC. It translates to CASSINAGGLSEQFF.

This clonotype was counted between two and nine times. Here the CDR3 reads CASTYHGPGDYGYTF. The CDR3 DNA follows: TGTGCCAGCACCTACCATGGCCCTGGGGACTATGGCTACACCTTC. V is TRBV6-5 and J is TRBJ1-2; unclear D gene. CDR1 and CDR2 (germline): MNHEY, SVGAGI. The CDR3 loop spans 15 amino acids. Deletions cut 7 bases from V and 3 bases from J, with 18 bases between.

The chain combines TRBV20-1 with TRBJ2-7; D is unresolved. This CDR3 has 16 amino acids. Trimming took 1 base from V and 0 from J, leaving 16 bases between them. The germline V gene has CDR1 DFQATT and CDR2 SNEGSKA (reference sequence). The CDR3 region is CSARGPGSSISYEQYF. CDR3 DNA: TGCAGTGCTAGAGGCCCCGGTTCCTCTATCTCCTACGAGCAGTACTTC.

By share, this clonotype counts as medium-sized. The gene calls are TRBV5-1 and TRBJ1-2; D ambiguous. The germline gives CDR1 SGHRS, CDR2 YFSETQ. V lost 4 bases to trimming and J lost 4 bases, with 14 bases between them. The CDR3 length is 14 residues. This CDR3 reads CASSAERAAYGYTF. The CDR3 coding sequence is TGCGCCAGCAGCGCCGAAAGGGCCGCCTATGGCTACACCTTC.

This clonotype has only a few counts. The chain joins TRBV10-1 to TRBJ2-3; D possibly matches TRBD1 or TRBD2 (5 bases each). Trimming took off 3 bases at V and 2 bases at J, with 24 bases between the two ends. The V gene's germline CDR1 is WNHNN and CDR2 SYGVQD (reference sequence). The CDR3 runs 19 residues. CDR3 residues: CASSDPGAGRAPSTDTQYF. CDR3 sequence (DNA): TGCGCCAGCAGTGATCCCGGGGCGGGCCGTGCACCTTCCACAGATACGCAGTATTTT.

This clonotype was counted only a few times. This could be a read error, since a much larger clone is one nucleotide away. The CDR3 nucleotides read TGTGCCAACAACCCGGGACAGGGGTCCGGGGAGCTGTTTTTT. It is translated as CANNPGQGSGELFF. The rearrangement joins TRBV5-4 to TRBJ2-2; 10 nucleotides align to TRBD1. Germline CDR1 reads SGHNT; CDR2 reads YYREEE (reference sequence). J was trimmed by 6 bases and V by 9 bases; bases with no gene match: 8. CDR3 length: 14 residues.

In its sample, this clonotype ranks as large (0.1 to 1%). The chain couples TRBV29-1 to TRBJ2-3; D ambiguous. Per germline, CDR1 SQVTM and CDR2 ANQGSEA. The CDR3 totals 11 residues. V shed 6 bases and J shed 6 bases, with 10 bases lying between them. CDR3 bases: TGCAGCGTGGGGATGAGGGATACGCAGTATTTT. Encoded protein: CSVGMRDTQYF.

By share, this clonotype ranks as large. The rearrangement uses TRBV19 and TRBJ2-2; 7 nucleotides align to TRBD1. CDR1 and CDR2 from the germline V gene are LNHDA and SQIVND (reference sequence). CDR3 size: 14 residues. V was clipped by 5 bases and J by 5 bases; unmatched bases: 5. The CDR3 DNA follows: TGTGCCAGTAGTGGGACGACAGGGACCGGGGAGCTGTTTTTT. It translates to CASSGTTGTGELFF. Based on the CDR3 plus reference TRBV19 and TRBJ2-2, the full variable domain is DGGITQSPKYLFRKEGQNVTLSCEQNLNHDAMYWYRQDPGQGLRLIYYSQIVNDFQKGDIAEGYSVSREKKESFPLTVTSAQKNPTAFYLCASSGTTGTGELFFGEGSRLTVL.

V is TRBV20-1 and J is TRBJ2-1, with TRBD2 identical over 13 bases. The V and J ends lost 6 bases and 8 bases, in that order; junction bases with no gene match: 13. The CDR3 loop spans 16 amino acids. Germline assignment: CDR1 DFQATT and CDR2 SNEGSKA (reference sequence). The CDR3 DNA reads TGCAGTGCCCGAGGAACTAGCGGGAGGGCCAGAGATGAGCAGTTCTTC. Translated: CSARGTSGRARDEQFF.

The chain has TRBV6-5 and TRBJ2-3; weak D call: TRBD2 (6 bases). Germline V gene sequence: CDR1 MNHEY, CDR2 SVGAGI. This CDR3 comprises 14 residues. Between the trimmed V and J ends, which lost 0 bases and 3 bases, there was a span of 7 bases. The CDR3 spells CASSYSGGTDTQYF. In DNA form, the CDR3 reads TGTGCCAGCAGTTACTCGGGGGGAACAGATACGCAGTATTTT.

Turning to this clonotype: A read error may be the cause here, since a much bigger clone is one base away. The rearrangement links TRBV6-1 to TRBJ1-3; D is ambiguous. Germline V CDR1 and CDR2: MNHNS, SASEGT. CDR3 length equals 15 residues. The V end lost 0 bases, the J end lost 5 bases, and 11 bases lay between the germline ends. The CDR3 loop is CASSEAIGTRNTIYF. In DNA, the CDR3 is TGTGCCAGCAGTGAAGCGATAGGTACCAGAAACACCATATATTTT.

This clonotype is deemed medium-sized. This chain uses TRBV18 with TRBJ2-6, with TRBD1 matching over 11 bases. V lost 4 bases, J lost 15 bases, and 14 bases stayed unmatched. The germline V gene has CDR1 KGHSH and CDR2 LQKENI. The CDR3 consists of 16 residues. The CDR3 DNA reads TGTGCCAGCTCACTAGCCCCGCCCGGGACAGGGGGGTCCCTGACTTTC. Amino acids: CASSLAPPGTGGSLTF.

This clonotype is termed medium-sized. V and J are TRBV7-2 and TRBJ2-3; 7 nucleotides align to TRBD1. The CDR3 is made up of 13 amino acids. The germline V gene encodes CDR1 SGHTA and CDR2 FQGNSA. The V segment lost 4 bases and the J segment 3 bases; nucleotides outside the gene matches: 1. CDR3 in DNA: TGTGCCAGCAGCTCGACAGGGACAGATACGCAGTATTTT. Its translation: CASSSTGTDTQYF.

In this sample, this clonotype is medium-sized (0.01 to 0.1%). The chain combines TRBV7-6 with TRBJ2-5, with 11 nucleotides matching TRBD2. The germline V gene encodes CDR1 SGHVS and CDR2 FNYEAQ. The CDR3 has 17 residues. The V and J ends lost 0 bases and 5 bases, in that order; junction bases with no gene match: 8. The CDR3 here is CASSLARSGRASETQYF. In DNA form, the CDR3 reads TGTGCCAGCAGCTTAGCACGTAGCGGGAGGGCCTCGGAGACCCAGTACTTC. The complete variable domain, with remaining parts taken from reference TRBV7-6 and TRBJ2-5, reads GAGVSQSPRYKVTKRGQDVALRCDPISGHVSLYWYRQALGQGPEFLTYFNYEAQQDKSGLPNDRFSAERPEGSISTLTIQRTEQRDSAMYRCASSLARSGRASETQYFGPGTRLLVL.

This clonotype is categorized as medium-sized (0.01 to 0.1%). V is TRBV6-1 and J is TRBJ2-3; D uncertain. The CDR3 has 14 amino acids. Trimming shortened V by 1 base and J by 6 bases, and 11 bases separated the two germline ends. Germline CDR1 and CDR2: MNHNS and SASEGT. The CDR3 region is CASSEGAWKDTQYF. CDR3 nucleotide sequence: TGTGCCAGCAGTGAAGGGGCCTGGAAGGATACGCAGTATTTT.

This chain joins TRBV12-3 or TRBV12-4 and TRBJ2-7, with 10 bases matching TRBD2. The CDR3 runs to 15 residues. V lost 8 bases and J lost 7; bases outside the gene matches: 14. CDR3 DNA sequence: TGTGCCAGCGGAGGTGGAGCGGGAGGGCCGGGGGAGCAGTACTTC. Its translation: CASGGGAGGPGEQYF.

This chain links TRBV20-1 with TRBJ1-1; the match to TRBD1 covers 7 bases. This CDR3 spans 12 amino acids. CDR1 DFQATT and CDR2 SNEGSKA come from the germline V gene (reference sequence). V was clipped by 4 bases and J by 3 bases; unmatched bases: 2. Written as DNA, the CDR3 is TGCAGTGCTAAGGGGGCGGACACTGAAGCTTTCTTT. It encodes CSAKGADTEAFF.

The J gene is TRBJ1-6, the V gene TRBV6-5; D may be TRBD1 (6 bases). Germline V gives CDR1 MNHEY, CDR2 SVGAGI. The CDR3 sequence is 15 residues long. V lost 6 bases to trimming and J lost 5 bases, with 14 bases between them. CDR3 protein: CASRGGGNNNSPLHF. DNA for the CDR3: TGTGCCAGCAGGGGAGGGGGGAACAATAATTCACCCCTCCACTTT.

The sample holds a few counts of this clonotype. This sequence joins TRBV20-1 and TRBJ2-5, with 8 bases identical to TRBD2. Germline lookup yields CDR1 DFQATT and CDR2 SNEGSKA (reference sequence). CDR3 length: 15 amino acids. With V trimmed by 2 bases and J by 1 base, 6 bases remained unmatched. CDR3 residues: CSARPVAGIQETQYF. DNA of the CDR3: TGCAGTGCTAGACCAGTAGCGGGGATCCAAGAGACCCAGTACTTC.

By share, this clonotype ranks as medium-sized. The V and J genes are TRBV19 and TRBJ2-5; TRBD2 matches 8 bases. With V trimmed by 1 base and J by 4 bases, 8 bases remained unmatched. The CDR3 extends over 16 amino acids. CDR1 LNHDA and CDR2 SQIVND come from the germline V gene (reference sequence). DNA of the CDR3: TGTGCCAGTAGTATAGCTTGGTACAGCGGGGGAGAGACCCAGTACTTC. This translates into CASSIAWYSGGETQYF.

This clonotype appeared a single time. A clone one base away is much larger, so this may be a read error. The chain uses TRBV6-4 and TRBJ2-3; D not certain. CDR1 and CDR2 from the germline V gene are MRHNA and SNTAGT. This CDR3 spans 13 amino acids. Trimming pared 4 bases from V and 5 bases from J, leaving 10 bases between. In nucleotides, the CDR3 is TGTGCCAGCAGTGCCGACCGCATAGATACGCAGTATTTT. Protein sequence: CASSADRIDTQYF.

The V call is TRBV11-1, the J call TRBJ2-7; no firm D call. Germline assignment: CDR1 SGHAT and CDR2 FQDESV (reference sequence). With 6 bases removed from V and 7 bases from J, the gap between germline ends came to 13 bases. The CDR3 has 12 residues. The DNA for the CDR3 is TGTGCCAGCAGTCATTGGACCGGGGAGCAGTACTTC. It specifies CASSHWTGEQYF. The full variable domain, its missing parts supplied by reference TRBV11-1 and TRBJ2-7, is EAEVAQSPRYKITEKSQAVAFWCDPISGHATLYWYRQILGQGPELLVQFQDESVVDDSQLPKDRFSAERLKGVDSTLKIQPAELGDSAMYLCASSHWTGEQYFGPGTRLTVT.

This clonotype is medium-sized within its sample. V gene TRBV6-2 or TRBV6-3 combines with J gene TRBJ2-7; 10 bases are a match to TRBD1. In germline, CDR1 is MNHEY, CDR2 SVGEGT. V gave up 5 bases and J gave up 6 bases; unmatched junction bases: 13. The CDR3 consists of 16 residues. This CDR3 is CASSRGTGVSFVEQYF. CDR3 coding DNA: TGTGCCAGCAGTCGTGGGACAGGGGTTTCCTTTGTCGAGCAGTACTTC.